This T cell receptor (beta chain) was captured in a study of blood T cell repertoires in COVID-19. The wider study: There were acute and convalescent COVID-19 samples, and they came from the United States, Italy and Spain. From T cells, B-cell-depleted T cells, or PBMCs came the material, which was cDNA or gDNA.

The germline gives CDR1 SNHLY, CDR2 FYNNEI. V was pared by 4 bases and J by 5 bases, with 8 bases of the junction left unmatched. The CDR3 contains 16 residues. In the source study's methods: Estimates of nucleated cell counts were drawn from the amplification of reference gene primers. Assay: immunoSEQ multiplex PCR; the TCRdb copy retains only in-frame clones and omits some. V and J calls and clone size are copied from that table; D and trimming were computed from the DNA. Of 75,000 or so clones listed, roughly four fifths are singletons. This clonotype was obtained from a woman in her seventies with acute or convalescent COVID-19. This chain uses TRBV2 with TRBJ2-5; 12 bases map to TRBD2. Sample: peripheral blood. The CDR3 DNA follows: TGTGCCAGCAGTGGGGAGACTAGCGGGAGCGGGGAGACCCAGTACTTC. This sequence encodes CASSGETSGSGETQYF.